This TCR beta chain came from a study of identifying expanded T cells in peripheral blood. V shed 5 bases, J shed 8 bases, and the junction held 14 bases outside the gene matches. This CDR3 has 16 residues. Germline loops: CDR1 SGHTA, CDR2 FQGTGA. TCRdb's copy holds only in-frame clones and misses some; the assay was immunoSEQ multiplex PCR. The table has 60,000 or so clones, about four fifths seen once; the top ten hold about a fifth. The receptor was isolated from a person aged 18-70 years in good health. The material sequenced was blood. V and J are TRBV7-3 and TRBJ1-4; 7 bases match TRBD1. CDR3 protein: CASSPGTTGLREKLFF. The CDR3 region has the DNA TGTGCCAGCAGCCCAGGCACGACAGGGCTCAGGGAAAAACTGTTTTTT.